This record looks at one T cell receptor (beta chain) sequence and its context. The antigen is not known. Other DNA sequences of this sample code for an identical CDR3. The sample is drawn from a study of shared clonotypes between healthy human individuals. Study summary: The study drew on a couple of women and three men aged 18 to 49 as donors.

Unmatched junction bases numbered 1, after V lost 0 bases and J lost 2 bases. The germline CDR1 and CDR2 sequences are SQVTM and ANQGSEA. The CDR3 totals 13 residues. Study outcomes and limitations: Naive subsets generally exceeded memory subsets in estimated richness.

Measured with immunoSEQ multiplex PCR; TCRdb has only the in-frame clones, and not every one. Of 2 million or so clones in the sample, 85% to 95% were seen once. The TCR was taken from a man younger than 30 in good health. Sample: naive CD4+ T cells sorted from blood. Subset specified: CD45RA+ positively selected. The V gene is TRBV29-1, the J gene TRBJ2-7, with 7 bases that match TRBD2. CDR3 amino acids: CSVEDGGAYEQYF. DNA for the CDR3: TGCAGCGTTGAAGATGGGGGGGCCTACGAGCAGTACTTC.